Below are 27 T cell receptor beta chains sequenced from a single sample in a study of OX40 agonist ivuxolimab in advanced cancers. The data were produced by immunoSEQ multiplex PCR, yet TCRdb's version contains in-frame clones alone and is incomplete. The sample shows about 82,000 clones, about 85% of them seen only once. Source: CD4+ or CD8+ T cells sorted from blood, taken in a trial of the OX40 agonist ivuxolimab. Receptors originate from an adult with an advanced solid tumor such as melanoma, head and neck, liver or kidney cancer.

This clone is a singleton in its sample. The CDR3 coding sequence is TGTGCCATCAGTGAAAGCGGGGTCTACAATGAGCAGTTCTTC. It yields the protein CAISESGVYNEQFF. V is TRBV10-3 and J is TRBJ2-1, with 7 bases identical to TRBD2. V shed 3 bases, J shed 3 bases, and the junction held 2 bases outside the gene matches. This CDR3 is 14 amino acids long. Germline loops: CDR1 ENHRY, CDR2 SYGVKD.

The CDR3 DNA reads as TGTGCCAGCACTGTAGTGGGGGGGGGTGAGCAGTTCTTC. It yields the protein CASTVVGGGEQFF. This sequence joins TRBV25-1 and TRBJ2-1; TRBD2 matches 7 bases. Germline V gene sequence: CDR1 MGHDK, CDR2 SYGVNS. Unmatched junction bases numbered 9, after V lost 7 bases and J lost 9 bases. The CDR3 is 13 amino acids.

The chain uses TRBV15 and TRBJ2-7; either TRBD1 or TRBD2 may fit D (5 bases each). The CDR3 has 15 amino acids. V lost 0 bases, J lost 5 bases, and 14 bases lay in between. Germline CDR1 LNHNV, CDR2 YYDKDF (reference sequence). CDR3 residues: CATSRDRAGTHEQYF. The CDR3 DNA reads TGTGCCACCAGCAGAGACAGGGCAGGGACCCACGAGCAGTACTTC.

This chain connects TRBV5-1 to TRBJ2-1; D may be TRBD1 (5 bases). This CDR3 contains 12 residues. Trimming shortened V by 4 bases and J by 16 bases, and 18 bases separated the two germline ends. Germline V CDR1 and CDR2: SGHRS, YFSETQ. The CDR3 spells CASSPGSRVNFF. The CDR3, as DNA: TGCGCCAGCAGCCCTGGTAGCAGGGTTAACTTCTTC.

The chain couples TRBV7-9 to TRBJ1-2; D gene unclear. The CDR3 totals 13 residues. Deletions cut 8 bases from V and 0 bases from J, with 10 bases between. Per germline, CDR1 SEHNR and CDR2 FQNEAQ (reference sequence). The CDR3 DNA is TGTGCCAGCCGTGCCTCGGCTAACTATGGCTACACCTTC. This sequence encodes CASRASANYGYTF. Full variable domain (rest looked up from reference TRBV7-9 and TRBJ1-2): DTGVSQNPRHKITKRGQNVTFRCDPISEHNRLYWYRQTLGQGPEFLTYFQNEAQLEKSRLLSDRFSAERPKGSFSTLEIQRTEQGDSAMYLCASRASANYGYTFGSGTRLTVV.

This clone was recorded a few times. The chain carries TRBV28 and TRBJ1-2; 9 nucleotides match TRBD1. CDR1 is MDHEN and CDR2 is SYDVKM in the germline V gene. The ends lost 5 bases at V and 6 bases at J; junction bases unmatched: 4. This CDR3 has 13 residues. CDR3 amino acids: CASSRTGVDGYTF. For the CDR3, the DNA is TGTGCCAGCAGTAGGACAGGGGTGGATGGCTACACCTTC.

V is TRBV5-1 and J is TRBJ2-5; TRBD1 agrees at 9 bases. Germline V gene data show CDR1 as SGHRS and CDR2 as YFSETQ. V was clipped by 4 bases and J by 5 bases; unmatched bases: 6. This CDR3 contains 14 residues. CDR3 sequence reads: CASSPQGQGETQYF. Here the CDR3 DNA reads TGCGCCAGCAGCCCCCAAGGACAGGGGGAGACCCAGTACTTC.

The rearrangement uses TRBV7-3 and TRBJ1-2, with D tentatively TRBD1 (6 bases). The germline V and J ends were trimmed by 4 bases and 5 bases, with 17 bases remaining between them. This CDR3 is built from 15 residues. Germline V gene data show CDR1 as SGHTA and CDR2 as FQGTGA. The chain's CDR3 is CASSYHRVEGYGYTF. CDR3 coding DNA: TGTGCCAGCAGCTACCACAGGGTGGAAGGGTATGGCTACACCTTC.

As for this clone: An end of the junction does not agree with germline; a read error may underlie this. This chain joins TRBV6-5 and TRBJ1-1; 8 nucleotides match TRBD1. Germline V gene sequence: CDR1 MNHEY, CDR2 SVGAGI. This CDR3 region has 14 residues. The CDR3 sequence is CASSSTDRVTEAFF. As DNA, the CDR3 is TGTGCCAGCAGTTCCACGGACAGGGTGACTGAGGCTTTCTTT.

This clone appeared once. V usage is TRBV6-1 and J usage is TRBJ1-2; D is undetermined. V gave up 2 bases and J gave up 8 bases, with 12 bases separating them. This CDR3 has 13 amino acids. Germline V gene data show CDR1 as MNHNS and CDR2 as SASEGT. This chain's CDR3 is CASSEHKDAGYTF. The CDR3 nucleotides are TGTGCCAGCAGTGAACATAAGGACGCGGGCTACACCTTC.

V and J are TRBV5-1 and TRBJ2-3; D not certain. The ends were cut back, 5 bases at V and 5 bases at J, with 15 bases in the middle. This CDR3 has 14 amino acids. Germline V gives CDR1 SGHRS, CDR2 YFSETQ. The CDR3 region has the DNA TGCGCCAGCAGGAGTACGACGGAAAAAGATACGCAGTATTTT. As protein: CASRSTTEKDTQYF.

V usage is TRBV6-6 and J usage is TRBJ1-1; unclear D gene. V was clipped by 2 bases and J by 8 bases, with 9 bases between them. The germline CDR1 and CDR2 sequences are MNHNY and SVGAGI (reference sequence). This CDR3 has 12 amino acids. The CDR3 loop is CASSYMEREAFF. CDR3 in DNA: TGTGCCAGCAGTTACATGGAGAGGGAAGCTTTCTTT.

The chain carries TRBV5-6 and TRBJ1-6; D unresolved. The length of the CDR3 is 15 residues. Trimming removed 0 bases from V and 2 bases from J, with 6 bases in between. Germline CDR1 reads SGHDT; CDR2 reads YYEEEE. The CDR3 DNA reads TGTGCCAGCAGCTTGGGGAGTCCCTATAATTCACCCCTCCACTTT. Amino acids: CASSLGSPYNSPLHF. Full variable domain (rest looked up from reference TRBV5-6 and TRBJ1-6): DAGVTQSPTHLIKTRGQQVTLRCSPKSGHDTVSWYQQALGQGPQFIFQYYEEEERQRGNFPDRFSGHQFPNYSSELNVNALLLGDSALYLCASSLGSPYNSPLHFGNGTRLTVT.

The chain carries TRBV19 and TRBJ1-1; 7 nucleotides line up with TRBD1. With 7 bases clipped from V and 2 bases from J, the junction kept 7 bases outside the gene matches. The CDR3 consists of 14 residues. Germline CDR1 is LNHDA and CDR2 is SQIVND (reference sequence). CDR3 loop: CASNRQGLNTEAFF. The CDR3 DNA reads as TGTGCCAGTAACCGACAGGGACTCAACACTGAAGCTTTCTTT.

CDR3 DNA sequence: TGTGCCAGCAGTTTAGGCTACTCTGGCTACACCTTC. Residues: CASSLGYSGYTF. The chain joins TRBV2 to TRBJ1-2; no definite D call. V lost 5 bases to trimming and J lost 7 bases, with 11 bases between them. CDR1 is SNHLY, CDR2 FYNNEI, per germline. The CDR3 runs to 12 residues.

The chain couples TRBV4-2 to TRBJ2-3; 10 bases match TRBD2. The length of the CDR3 is 17 residues. CDR1 is LGHNA, CDR2 YNFKEQ, per germline. V trimming: 0 bases; J trimming: 6 bases; junction bases outside the gene matches: 9. The CDR3 nucleotides read TGTGCCAGCAGCCAAGAAGCTAGCGGGGGTCTATGGGATACGCAGTATTTT. Protein product: CASSQEASGGLWDTQYF.

CDR3 in amino acids: CATSRRTGDGYTF. As DNA, the CDR3 is TGTGCCACCAGCAGACGGACAGGGGATGGCTACACCTTC. The chain recombines TRBV15 with TRBJ1-2; 9 positions agree with TRBD1. Germline CDR1 reads LNHNV; CDR2 reads YYDKDF (reference sequence). The V gene end was trimmed by 2 bases and the J gene end by 6 bases; junction bases not matched to a gene: 1. The CDR3 sequence is 13 residues long.

J is TRBJ1-4 and V is TRBV29-1, with 8 bases aligning to TRBD1. The CDR3 runs 12 residues. V trimming: 4 bases; J trimming: 8 bases; junction bases outside the gene matches: 3. The germline CDR1 and CDR2 sequences are SQVTM and ANQGSEA. The CDR3 sequence is CSVGTGSEKLFF. The CDR3, as DNA: TGCAGCGTTGGGACAGGGAGCGAAAAACTGTTTTTT.

The J gene is TRBJ1-2, the V gene TRBV27, with D tentatively TRBD1 (5 bases). V was shortened by 2 bases and J by 8 bases, with 21 bases between the two germline ends. Germline CDR1 is MNHEY and CDR2 is SMNVEV (reference sequence). The CDR3 sequence is 16 residues long. Here the CDR3 reads CASSLNWGAGREGYTF. DNA for the CDR3: TGTGCCAGCAGTTTAAATTGGGGCGCGGGAAGGGAGGGCTACACCTTC.

The V call is TRBV5-5, the J call TRBJ2-3; either TRBD1 or TRBD2 may fit D (5 bases each). CDR1 and CDR2 from the germline V gene are SGHKS and YYEKEE (reference sequence). The V end was cut by 4 bases, the J end by 4 bases, with 16 bases between. CDR3 length: 15 amino acids. Here the CDR3 reads CASSPTGTPADTQYF. CDR3 in DNA: TGTGCCAGCAGCCCCACCGGGACCCCGGCAGATACGCAGTATTTT.

This chain links TRBV19 with TRBJ1-2, with unresolved D. CDR3 size: 12 residues. V lost 3 bases and J 0 bases, leaving 2 bases between the germline ends. Germline assignment: CDR1 LNHDA and CDR2 SQIVND (reference sequence). CDR3 residues: CASSMSNYGYTF. The CDR3, as DNA: TGTGCCAGTAGTATGTCTAACTATGGCTACACCTTC. Complete variable domain (other parts from reference TRBV19 and TRBJ1-2): DGGITQSPKYLFRKEGQNVTLSCEQNLNHDAMYWYRQDPGQGLRLIYYSQIVNDFQKGDIAEGYSVSREKKESFPLTVTSAQKNPTAFYLCASSMSNYGYTFGSGTRLTVV.

The chain is built from TRBV7-9 and TRBJ1-6; 7 positions agree with TRBD1. Germline CDR1 and CDR2: SEHNR and FQNEAQ (reference sequence). The CDR3 totals 16 residues. Trimming took 3 bases from V and 3 from J; bases not matched to a gene: 5. CDR3 amino acids: CASSFPGQIYNSPLHF. The CDR3 DNA reads as TGTGCCAGCAGCTTCCCGGGACAGATCTATAATTCACCCCTCCACTTT.

The chain combines TRBV9 with TRBJ2-6; unclear D gene. V lost 5 bases and J 0 bases, leaving 9 bases between the germline ends. The germline V gene encodes CDR1 SGDLS and CDR2 YYNGEE. This CDR3 region has 15 residues. The CDR3 reads CASRGGISGANVLTF. In nucleotides, the CDR3 is TGTGCCAGCAGAGGTGGGATCTCTGGGGCCAACGTCCTGACTTTC.

The rearrangement uses TRBV28 and TRBJ1-5, with D perhaps matching TRBD1 (6 bases). This CDR3 comprises 13 residues. CDR1 is MDHEN, CDR2 SYDVKM, per germline. Between the trimmed V and J ends, which lost 6 bases and 7 bases, there was a span of 13 bases. The DNA for the CDR3 is TGTGCCAGCAGAAGGACAGCAACCCAGCCCCAGCATTTT. This translates into CASRRTATQPQHF.

The V gene is TRBV7-2, the J gene TRBJ1-3; possibly TRBD1 for D (5 bases). The CDR3 is 17 amino acids. V was clipped by 5 bases and J by 11 bases, with 28 bases between them. The V gene's germline CDR1 is SGHTA and CDR2 FQGNSA. CDR3: CASSPEVGLKATSAIYF. The CDR3 coding sequence is TGTGCCAGCAGCCCGGAGGTGGGGCTGAAAGCTACTTCTGCCATATATTTT.

The chain carries TRBV6-5 and TRBJ1-5; D uncertain. The CDR3 runs to 16 residues. Germline CDR1 MNHEY, CDR2 SVGAGI. Between the trimmed V and J ends, which lost 0 bases and 3 bases, there was a span of 12 bases. CDR3 sequence: CASSYSGGRDNQPQHF. In DNA form, the CDR3 reads TGTGCCAGCAGTTACTCGGGTGGGCGGGACAATCAGCCCCAGCATTTT.

The chain links TRBV19 to TRBJ2-7, with D uncertain. The CDR3 length is 13 residues. V lost 3 bases, J lost 2 bases, and 8 bases lay in between. Germline V gene data show CDR1 as LNHDA and CDR2 as SQIVND (reference sequence). DNA for the CDR3: TGTGCCAGTAGTATGTCGGGCCCCTACGAGCAGTACTTC. It is translated as CASSMSGPYEQYF.